The present T cell receptor beta chain was sequenced within a study of T cell changes during pregnancy in multiple sclerosis. Assay used: immunoSEQ multiplex PCR; TCRdb lists only in-frame clones, some missing. The sample lists tens of thousands of clones, 85% to 90% occurring once. The V end was cut by 2 bases, the J end by 1 base, with 9 bases between. The length of the CDR3 is 15 residues. Germline CDR1 SEHNR, CDR2 FQNEAQ (reference sequence). V gene TRBV7-9 combines with J gene TRBJ2-1; D might be TRBD1 (6 bases). This receptor was taken from a female donor with multiple sclerosis, enrolled in a pregnancy study. Specimen: CD4+ T cells from peripheral blood mononuclear cells, collected in the first trimester of pregnancy. CDR3 bases: TGTGCCAGCAGCTTAAAAGGGGGATCCTACAATGAGCAGTTCTTC. Its protein is CASSLKGGSYNEQFF.